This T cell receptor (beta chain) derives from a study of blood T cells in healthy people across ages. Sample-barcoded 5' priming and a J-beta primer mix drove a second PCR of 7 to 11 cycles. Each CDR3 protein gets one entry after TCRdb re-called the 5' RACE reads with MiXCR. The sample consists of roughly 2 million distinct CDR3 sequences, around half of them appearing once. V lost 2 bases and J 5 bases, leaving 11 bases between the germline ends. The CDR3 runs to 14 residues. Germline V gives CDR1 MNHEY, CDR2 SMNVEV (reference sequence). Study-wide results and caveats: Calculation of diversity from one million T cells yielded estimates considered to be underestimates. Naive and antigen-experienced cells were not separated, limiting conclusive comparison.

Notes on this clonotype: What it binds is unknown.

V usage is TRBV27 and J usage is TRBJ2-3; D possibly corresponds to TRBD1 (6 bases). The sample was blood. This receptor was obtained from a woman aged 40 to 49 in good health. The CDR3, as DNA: TGTGCCAGCAGTTTACCGGGACAACAAGATACGCAGTATTTT. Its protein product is CASSLPGQQDTQYF.